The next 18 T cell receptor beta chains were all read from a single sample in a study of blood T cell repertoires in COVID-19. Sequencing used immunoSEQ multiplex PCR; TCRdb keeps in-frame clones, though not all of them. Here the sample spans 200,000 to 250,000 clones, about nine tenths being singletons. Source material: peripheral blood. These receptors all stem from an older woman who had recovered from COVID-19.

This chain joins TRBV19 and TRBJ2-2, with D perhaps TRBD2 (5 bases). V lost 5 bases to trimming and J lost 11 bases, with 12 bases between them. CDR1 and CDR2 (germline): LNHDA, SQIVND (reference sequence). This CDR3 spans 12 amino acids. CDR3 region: CASSRDYGELFF. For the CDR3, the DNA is TGTGCCAGTAGTCGTGACTACGGTGAGCTGTTTTTT.

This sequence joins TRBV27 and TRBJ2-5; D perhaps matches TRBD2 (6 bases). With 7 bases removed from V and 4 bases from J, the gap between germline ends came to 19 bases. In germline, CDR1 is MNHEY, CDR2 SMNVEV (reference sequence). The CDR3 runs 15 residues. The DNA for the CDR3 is TGTGCCAGCACCGGGAGTGGGTTGTTTGGAGAGACCCAGTACTTC. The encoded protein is CASTGSGLFGETQYF.

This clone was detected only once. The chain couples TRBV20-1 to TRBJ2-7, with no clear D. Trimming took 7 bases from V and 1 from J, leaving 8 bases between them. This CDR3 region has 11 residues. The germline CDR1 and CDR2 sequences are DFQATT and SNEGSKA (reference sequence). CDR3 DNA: TGCAGTGGTCGAGGTTCCTACGAGCAGTACTTC. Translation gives CSGRGSYEQYF.

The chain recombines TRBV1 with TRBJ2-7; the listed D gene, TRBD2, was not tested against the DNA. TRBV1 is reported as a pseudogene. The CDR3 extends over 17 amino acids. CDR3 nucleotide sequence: TGCACCAGCAGCCCGGAAAAGGGCGGGGGGGCACCCGGCGAGCAGTACTTC. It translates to CTSSPEKGGGAPGEQYF.

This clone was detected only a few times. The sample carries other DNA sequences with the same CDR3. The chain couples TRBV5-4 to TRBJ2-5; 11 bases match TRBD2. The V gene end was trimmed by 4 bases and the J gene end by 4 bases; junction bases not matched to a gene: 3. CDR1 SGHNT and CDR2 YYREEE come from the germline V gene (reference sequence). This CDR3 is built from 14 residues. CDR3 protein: CASSLAGGGETQYF. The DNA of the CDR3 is TGTGCCAGCAGCCTAGCGGGGGGCGGAGAGACCCAGTACTTC.

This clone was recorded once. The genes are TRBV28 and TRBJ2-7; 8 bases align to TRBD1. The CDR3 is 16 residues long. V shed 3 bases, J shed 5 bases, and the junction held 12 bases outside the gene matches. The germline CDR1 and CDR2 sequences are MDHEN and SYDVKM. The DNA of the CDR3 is TGTGCCAGCAGTTTCAAGCAGGGGGCGAAGATCCACGAGCAGTACTTC. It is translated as CASSFKQGAKIHEQYF. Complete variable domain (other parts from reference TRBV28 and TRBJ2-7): DVKVTQSSRYLVKRTGEKVFLECVQDMDHENMFWYRQDPGLGLRLIYFSYDVKMKEKGDIPEGYSVSREKKERFSLILESASTNQTSMYLCASSFKQGAKIHEQYFGPGTRLTVT.

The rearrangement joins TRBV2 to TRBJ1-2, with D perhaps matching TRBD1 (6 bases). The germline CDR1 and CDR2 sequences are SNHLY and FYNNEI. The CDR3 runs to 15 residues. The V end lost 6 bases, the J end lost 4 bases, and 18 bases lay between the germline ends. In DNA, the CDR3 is TGTGCCAGCAGCGGTTTGGGGGCGCGAATCTATGGCTACACCTTC. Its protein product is CASSGLGARIYGYTF.

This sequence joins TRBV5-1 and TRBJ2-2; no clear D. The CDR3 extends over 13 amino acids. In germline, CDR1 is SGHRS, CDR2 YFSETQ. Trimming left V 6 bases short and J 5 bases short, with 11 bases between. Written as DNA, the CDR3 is TGCGCCAGCACCGGAGTTTGGACCGGGGAGCTGTTTTTT. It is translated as CASTGVWTGELFF.

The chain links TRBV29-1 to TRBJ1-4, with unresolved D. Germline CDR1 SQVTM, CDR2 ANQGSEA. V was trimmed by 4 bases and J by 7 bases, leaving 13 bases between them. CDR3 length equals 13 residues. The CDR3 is CSVAPGRAEKLFF. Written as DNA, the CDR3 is TGCAGCGTTGCGCCGGGGAGGGCTGAAAAACTGTTTTTT.

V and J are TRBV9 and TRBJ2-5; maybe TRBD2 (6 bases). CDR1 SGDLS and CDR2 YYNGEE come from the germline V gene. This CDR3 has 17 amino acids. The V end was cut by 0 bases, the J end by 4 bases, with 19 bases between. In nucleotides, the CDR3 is TGTGCCAGCAGCGTAGCAGCCGTTTTAGGAGCGGGAGAGACCCAGTACTTC. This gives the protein CASSVAAVLGAGETQYF.

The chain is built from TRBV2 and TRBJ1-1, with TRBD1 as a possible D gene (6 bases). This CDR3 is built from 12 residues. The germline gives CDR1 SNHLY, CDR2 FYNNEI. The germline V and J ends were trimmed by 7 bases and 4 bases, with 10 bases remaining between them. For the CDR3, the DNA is TGTGCCAGCACAAGAGGGGGCACTGAAGCTTTCTTT. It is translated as CASTRGGTEAFF.

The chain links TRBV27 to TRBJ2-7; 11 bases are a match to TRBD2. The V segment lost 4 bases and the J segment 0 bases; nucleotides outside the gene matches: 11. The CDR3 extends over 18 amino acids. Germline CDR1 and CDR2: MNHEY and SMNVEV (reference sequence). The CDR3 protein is CASSSPASGGISSYEQYF. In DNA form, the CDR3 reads TGTGCCAGCAGTTCCCCGGCTAGCGGGGGGATAAGCTCCTACGAGCAGTACTTC.

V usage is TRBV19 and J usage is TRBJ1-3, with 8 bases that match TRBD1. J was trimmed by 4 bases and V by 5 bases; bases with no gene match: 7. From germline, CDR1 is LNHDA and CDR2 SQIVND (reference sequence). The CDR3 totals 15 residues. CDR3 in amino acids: CASSAPDRAGNTIYF. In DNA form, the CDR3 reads TGTGCCAGTAGTGCCCCGGACAGGGCCGGAAACACCATATATTTT.

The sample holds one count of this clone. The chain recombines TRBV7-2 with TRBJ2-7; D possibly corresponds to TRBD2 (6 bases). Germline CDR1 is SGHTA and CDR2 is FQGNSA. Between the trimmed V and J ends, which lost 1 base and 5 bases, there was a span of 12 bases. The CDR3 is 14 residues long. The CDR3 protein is CASSLDAGSDEQYF. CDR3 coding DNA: TGTGCCAGCAGCTTAGACGCGGGGTCCGACGAGCAGTACTTC.

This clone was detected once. The CDR3 loop reads CASSQDPRGGTGELFF. CDR3 DNA: TGCGCCAGCAGCCAAGATCCCAGGGGTGGCACCGGGGAGCTGTTTTTT. The chain joins TRBV4-3 to TRBJ2-2, with D possibly being TRBD1 (6 bases). Germline-derived CDR1 and CDR2 are LGHNA and YSLEER. V was pared by 0 bases and J by 4 bases, with 12 bases between. The CDR3 runs to 16 residues.

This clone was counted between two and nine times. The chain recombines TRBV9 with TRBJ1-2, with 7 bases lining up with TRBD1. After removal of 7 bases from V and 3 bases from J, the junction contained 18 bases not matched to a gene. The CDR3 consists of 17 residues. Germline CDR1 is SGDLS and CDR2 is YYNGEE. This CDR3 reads CASGRGGRQGIDYGYTF. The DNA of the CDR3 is TGTGCCAGCGGCCGAGGGGGGAGACAGGGAATAGACTATGGCTACACCTTC.

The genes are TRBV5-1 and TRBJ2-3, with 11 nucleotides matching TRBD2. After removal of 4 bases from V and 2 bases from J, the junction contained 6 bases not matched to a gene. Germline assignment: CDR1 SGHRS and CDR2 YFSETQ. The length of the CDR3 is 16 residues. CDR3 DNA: TGCGCCAGCAGCAGCACTAGCGGGGGAATCACAGATACGCAGTATTTT. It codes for CASSSTSGGITDTQYF. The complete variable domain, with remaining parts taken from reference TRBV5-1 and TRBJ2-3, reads KAGVTQTPRYLIKTRGQQVTLSCSPISGHRSVSWYQQTPGQGLQFLFEYFSETQRNKGNFPGRFSGRQFSNSRSEMNVSTLELGDSALYLCASSSTSGGITDTQYFGPGTRLTVL.

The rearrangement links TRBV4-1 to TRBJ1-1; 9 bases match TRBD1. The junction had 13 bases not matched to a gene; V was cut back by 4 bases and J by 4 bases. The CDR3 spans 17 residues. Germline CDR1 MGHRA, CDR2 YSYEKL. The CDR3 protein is CASSPRSQGAGGTEAFF. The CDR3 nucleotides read TGCGCCAGCAGCCCCCGGTCACAGGGGGCCGGGGGCACTGAAGCTTTCTTT.